This TCR beta chain emerged from a study of blood T cell repertoires in COVID-19. Looking at the study overall: The origin of the acute and convalescent COVID-19 samples was the United States, Italy and Spain.

Authors' methods: Cell counts per sample came from amplifying reference gene primers. Assay: immunoSEQ multiplex PCR; the TCRdb copy retains only in-frame clones and omits some. The DNA gave D and trimming, while V, J and clone size come from that table. There are 250,000 to 350,000 clones in the sample; 90% occur only once, and less than 3% lies in the top ten. Seattle's cohort entered during active infection and was followed longitudinally. The CDR3 extends over 14 amino acids. V dropped 3 bases and J dropped 3; count of bases not matched to a gene: 4. The germline CDR1 and CDR2 sequences are KGHSH and LQKENI.

The sample was peripheral blood. This sequence joins TRBV18 and TRBJ2-5; 7 nucleotides agree with TRBD1. The clonotype comes from a woman in her 30s with COVID-19, enrolled during active disease. CDR3 residues: CASSPRQGKETQYF. The CDR3 nucleotides read TGTGCCAGCTCACCTCGACAGGGAAAAGAGACCCAGTACTTC.